This record covers a single T cell receptor (beta chain). The data were obtained in a study of blood T cell repertoires in COVID-19. Recruitment covered about 25 US areas and drew participants whose ages spanned roughly 18 to 89 years. Participant-given clinical history determined each cohort assignment. Before they entered the study, exposed participants had met a COVID-19 case within 2 weeks. The CDR3 sequence is 16 residues long. Germline lookup yields CDR1 LNHDA and CDR2 SQIVND (reference sequence). Trimming shortened V by 1 base and J by 0 bases, and 12 bases separated the two germline ends. Authors' processing steps: Amplifying reference gene primers gave estimates of nucleated cell counts. Assay: immunoSEQ multiplex PCR; the TCRdb copy retains only in-frame clones and omits some. The V and J calls and clone size are taken from that table; D and trimming were inferred from the DNA. The data contain roughly 240,000 clones, 80% to 90% of them seen just once; the ten biggest clones take up 3% to 4.5%.

The receptor was derived from a woman in her thirties or forties who had been exposed to COVID-19. The sample comprised PBMCs or T cells enriched from blood (not recorded which). The chain recombines TRBV19 with TRBJ1-2, with D unclear. The CDR3 reads CASSIVGVYANYGYTF. The CDR3 DNA is TGTGCCAGTAGTATAGTAGGAGTCTATGCTAACTATGGCTACACCTTC.